Sequencing of this T cell receptor beta chain was carried out in a study of T cell changes during pregnancy in multiple sclerosis. CDR1 is MDHEN, CDR2 SYDVKM, per germline. This CDR3 region has 16 residues. Trimming took 1 base from V and 4 from J; bases not matched to a gene: 5. Some clones are missing from TCRdb's copy, which holds only in-frame ones; the method was immunoSEQ multiplex PCR. The sample has over 75,000 clones; 85% to 95% are singletons. V and J are TRBV28 and TRBJ2-2; the match to TRBD2 covers 8 bases. This sample comprised peripheral blood, obtained in the first trimester of pregnancy. This TCR was recovered from a female donor with multiple sclerosis, enrolled in a pregnancy study. CDR3 residues: CASSLFPGGPTGELFF. The CDR3 nucleotides read TGTGCCAGCAGTTTATTCCCGGGAGGGCCCACCGGGGAGCTGTTTTTT.